A single sample gave rise to the 32 T cell receptor beta chains below, sequenced in a study of blood T cell repertoires in COVID-19. Method: immunoSEQ multiplex PCR; TCRdb's copy keeps in-frame clones and lacks some. Found here are a few hundred thousand clones, around 87% of them singletons; the top ten hold approximately 4%. Sequencing used PBMCs or T cells enriched from blood (not recorded which). Every receptor here comes from a woman between 18 and 29 years old with acute COVID-19.

The chain employs TRBV19 and TRBJ1-6; 8 positions agree with TRBD1. The CDR3 contains 12 residues. V was pared by 5 bases and J by 11 bases, with 2 bases of the junction left unmatched. Germline values: CDR1 LNHDA, CDR2 SQIVND (reference sequence). Written as DNA, the CDR3 is TGTGCCAGTAGTGACAGGGGACCACCCCTCCACTTT. It yields the protein CASSDRGPPLHF.

The CDR3 spells CATSDPKGAGETQYF. The CDR3 coding sequence is TGTGCCACCAGTGACCCTAAGGGGGCAGGGGAGACCCAGTACTTC. This chain links TRBV24-1 with TRBJ2-5; TRBD1 matches at 7 bases. The germline gives CDR1 KGHDR, CDR2 SFDVKD. The CDR3 totals 15 residues. V dropped 4 bases and J dropped 5; count of bases not matched to a gene: 9.

V and J are TRBV5-1 and TRBJ2-7; TRBD2 agrees at 7 bases. With 0 bases clipped from V and 2 bases from J, the junction kept 5 bases outside the gene matches. The CDR3 sequence is 15 residues long. The germline V gene encodes CDR1 SGHRS and CDR2 YFSETQ. The CDR3 region has the DNA TGCGCCAGCAGCTTGGTAGCGGGTACCCCCTACGAGCAGTACTTC. The encoded protein is CASSLVAGTPYEQYF.

The CDR3 bases are TGCGCCAGCAGCTTGAGTTGGGGCCTGGTCACTGAAGCTTTCTTT. Its translation is CASSLSWGLVTEAFF. The chain recombines TRBV5-1 with TRBJ1-1, with D perhaps TRBD1 (5 bases). CDR3 size: 15 residues. Trimming left V 1 base short and J 4 bases short, with 14 bases between. Germline CDR1 SGHRS, CDR2 YFSETQ.

This chain connects TRBV5-4 to TRBJ2-5; the match to TRBD1 covers 8 bases. CDR1 and CDR2 (germline): SGHNT, YYREEE (reference sequence). V shed 0 bases and J 5 bases; nucleotides not matched to a gene: 3. The CDR3 sequence is 14 residues long. The chain's CDR3 is CASSLARGPETQYF. The CDR3 nucleotides read TGTGCCAGCAGCTTGGCCAGGGGGCCGGAGACCCAGTACTTC.

The chain joins TRBV30 to TRBJ2-7; 7 bases are a match to TRBD2. Per the germline V gene, CDR1 is GTSNPN and CDR2 is SVGIG (reference sequence). With 1 base clipped from V and 3 bases from J, the junction kept 12 bases outside the gene matches. The CDR3 consists of 16 residues. The CDR3 protein is CAWSALGEGTLYEQYF. CDR3 in DNA: TGTGCCTGGAGTGCCCTTGGGGAGGGGACCCTCTACGAGCAGTACTTC.

The V gene is TRBV18, the J gene TRBJ1-6; possibly TRBD1 for D (5 bases). CDR3 size: 15 residues. Germline V gives CDR1 KGHSH, CDR2 LQKENI. Trimming stripped 0 bases from V and 10 bases from J, with 13 bases between. The CDR3 protein is CASSPPRVMDSPLHF. The CDR3 bases are TGTGCCAGCTCACCACCCAGGGTTATGGACTCACCCCTCCACTTT.

The gene calls are TRBV9 and TRBJ2-1, with unresolved D. The CDR3 consists of 15 residues. Germline V lookup: CDR1 SGDLS, CDR2 YYNGEE. The V end was cut by 4 bases, the J end by 4 bases, with 15 bases between. The CDR3 DNA sequence: TGTGCCAGCAGCTTGGAGAGCCGAACTTACAATGAGCAGTTCTTC. Encoded protein: CASSLESRTYNEQFF.

The chain uses TRBV5-1 and TRBJ2-1, with TRBD2 matching 11 bases. The CDR3 has 18 amino acids. Germline lookup yields CDR1 SGHRS and CDR2 YFSETQ. The V and J ends lost 3 bases and 8 bases, in that order; junction bases with no gene match: 16. The CDR3 sequence is CASSSRTLIAGGVHEQFF. The CDR3 DNA reads as TGCGCCAGCAGCTCCCGGACCCTAATAGCGGGAGGGGTCCATGAGCAGTTCTTC.

The chain combines TRBV7-9 with TRBJ2-7; 7 bases match TRBD2. V was pared by 5 bases and J by 3 bases, with 7 bases of the junction left unmatched. Germline V gene data show CDR1 as SEHNR and CDR2 as FQNEAQ (reference sequence). The CDR3 covers 14 residues. As DNA, the CDR3 is TGTGCCAGCAGCATCGACGCGGGAGTCTACGAGCAGTACTTC. Residues: CASSIDAGVYEQYF.

The CDR3 sequence is CASRLTDNTEAFF. As DNA, the CDR3 is TGTGCCAGTCGGCTGACAGATAACACTGAAGCTTTCTTT. The chain uses TRBV19 and TRBJ1-1; D may be TRBD1 (5 bases). V was trimmed by 8 bases and J by 2 bases, leaving 12 bases between them. The CDR3 runs 13 residues. Germline V gene data show CDR1 as LNHDA and CDR2 as SQIVND (reference sequence).

The chain couples TRBV7-9 to TRBJ2-1; 9 bases agree with TRBD1. V lost 5 bases and J lost 7; bases outside the gene matches: 9. The germline CDR1 and CDR2 sequences are SEHNR and FQNEAQ (reference sequence). This CDR3 has 15 residues. In nucleotides, the CDR3 is TGTGCCAGCAGCACCGGGACAGGGAAGGTAAATGAGCAGTTCTTC. Translated: CASSTGTGKVNEQFF. Full variable domain (missing parts from reference TRBV7-9 and TRBJ2-1): DTGVSQNPRHKITKRGQNVTFRCDPISEHNRLYWYRQTLGQGPEFLTYFQNEAQLEKSRLLSDRFSAERPKGSFSTLEIQRTEQGDSAMYLCASSTGTGKVNEQFFGPGTRLTVL.

The CDR3: CASTSFQQGNEQYF. CDR3 bases: TGTGCCAGCACCTCCTTCCAACAGGGGAACGAGCAGTACTTC. J is TRBJ2-7 and V is TRBV7-9; the match to TRBD1 covers 7 bases. After removal of 7 bases from V and 5 bases from J, the junction contained 11 bases not matched to a gene. The CDR3 spans 14 residues. Germline V gene lookup returns CDR1 SEHNR and CDR2 FQNEAQ (reference sequence).

V is TRBV28 and J is TRBJ1-5; TRBD1 is a possible D gene (6 bases). Per germline, CDR1 MDHEN and CDR2 SYDVKM. This CDR3 spans 16 amino acids. V gave up 6 bases and J gave up 2 bases, with 17 bases separating them. Here the CDR3 reads CASRQSLGAGNQPQHF. The DNA of the CDR3 is TGTGCCAGCAGGCAATCACTGGGGGCAGGCAATCAGCCCCAGCATTTT.

The rearrangement joins TRBV28 to TRBJ2-1, with 10 nucleotides matching TRBD2. CDR3 length: 17 residues. Trimming cost V 3 bases and J 7 bases; bases outside gene matches: 12. Germline lookup yields CDR1 MDHEN and CDR2 SYDVKM. The CDR3 DNA is TGTGCCAGCAGTTTTAGGTCTGCTAGCGGGAGTCGGAATGAGCAGTTCTTC. Protein sequence: CASSFRSASGSRNEQFF.

The rearrangement links TRBV29-1 to TRBJ1-2; 8 bases are a match to TRBD1. Per germline, CDR1 SQVTM and CDR2 ANQGSEA. After removal of 7 bases from V and 4 bases from J, the junction contained 8 bases not matched to a gene. CDR3 length: 13 residues. The CDR3 sequence is CSASTGDLYGYTF. Here the CDR3 DNA reads TGCAGCGCCTCGACAGGGGACCTCTATGGCTACACCTTC.

In DNA form, the CDR3 reads TGTGCCAGCAGCTTAGCCTTAGCGGGAGCGGGCGAGCAGTACTTC. Its translation is CASSLALAGAGEQYF. This chain joins TRBV7-2 and TRBJ2-7; 9 nucleotides align to TRBD2. V shed 0 bases, J shed 6 bases, and the junction held 6 bases outside the gene matches. This CDR3 contains 15 residues. Germline CDR1 and CDR2: SGHTA and FQGNSA.

J is TRBJ1-3 and V is TRBV9; TRBD1 matches 10 bases. CDR1 is SGDLS, CDR2 YYNGEE, per germline. After removal of 5 bases from V and 5 bases from J, the junction contained 16 bases not matched to a gene. The CDR3 totals 18 residues. The CDR3 bases are TGTGCCAGCAGTGCCGGGACAGGGGTGATGTACTGGAGAAACACCATATATTTT. This codes for CASSAGTGVMYWRNTIYF.

This chain connects TRBV5-1 to TRBJ1-2; maybe TRBD1 (6 bases). Germline V lookup: CDR1 SGHRS, CDR2 YFSETQ. Trimming stripped 4 bases from V and 2 bases from J, with 18 bases between. The CDR3 extends over 16 amino acids. The CDR3 nucleotides read TGCGCCAGCAGCGCGGCAAACAGGGAATCCAACTATGGCTACACCTTC. Translating gives CASSAANRESNYGYTF.

This chain links TRBV7-3 with TRBJ2-1; TRBD2 matches at 7 bases. This CDR3 is built from 13 residues. Trimming cost V 3 bases and J 8 bases; bases outside gene matches: 4. Germline loops: CDR1 SGHTA, CDR2 FQGTGA. The CDR3 is CASSLTSTDEQFF. The CDR3 coding sequence is TGTGCCAGCAGCTTGACTAGCACCGATGAGCAGTTCTTC.

This clone appeared a few times. The gene calls are TRBV19 and TRBJ2-1; TRBD2 aligns across 13 bases. V dropped 2 bases and J dropped 7; count of bases not matched to a gene: 5. CDR3 size: 16 residues. CDR1 and CDR2 from the germline V gene are LNHDA and SQIVND (reference sequence). CDR3 sequence: CASSIRTSGRGNEQFF. The CDR3 bases are TGTGCCAGTAGTATACGGACTAGCGGGAGAGGTAATGAGCAGTTCTTC.

This rearrangement joins TRBV5-1 to TRBJ2-4, with 8 bases lining up with TRBD1. CDR1 is SGHRS, CDR2 YFSETQ, per germline. The V gene end was trimmed by 4 bases and the J gene end by 7 bases; junction bases not matched to a gene: 7. CDR3 size: 14 residues. This CDR3 is CASSPRTGRNIQYF. In nucleotides, the CDR3 is TGCGCCAGCAGCCCCAGGACAGGGAGGAACATTCAGTACTTC.

The V gene is TRBV7-9, the J gene TRBJ2-2, with no clear D. CDR1 and CDR2 from the germline V gene are SEHNR and FQNEAQ (reference sequence). This CDR3 is built from 13 residues. V lost 5 bases and J 1 base, leaving 5 bases between the germline ends. The CDR3 region is CASSEVNTGELFF. The CDR3 DNA sequence: TGTGCCAGCAGCGAGGTGAACACCGGGGAGCTGTTTTTT.

This clone was observed a single time. This chain links TRBV6-5 with TRBJ2-1, with 11 positions matching TRBD2. The germline V gene has CDR1 MNHEY and CDR2 SVGAGI. The J segment lost 4 bases and the V segment lost 3 bases, leaving 5 bases of the junction unmatched. The CDR3 has 16 amino acids. CDR3 sequence: CASSYGTSGLYNEQFF. The CDR3 DNA reads as TGTGCCAGCAGTTATGGGACTAGCGGACTTTACAATGAGCAGTTCTTC.

The gene calls are TRBV3-1 (or the pseudogene TRBV3-2) and TRBJ2-7, with 11 bases that match TRBD2. The trim removed 6 bases at V and 4 bases at J, leaving 5 bases unmatched. CDR1 and CDR2 from the germline V gene are LGHDT and YNNKEL (reference sequence). CDR3 size: 14 residues. The CDR3 nucleotides are TGTGCCAGCAGTCTAGCGGGAGGACGGTACGAGCAGTACTTC. It encodes CASSLAGGRYEQYF.

The V gene is TRBV14, the J gene TRBJ2-2; the match to TRBD2 covers 12 bases. J lost 6 bases, V lost 4 bases, and 9 bases had no gene match. Germline CDR1 and CDR2: SGHDN and FVKESK. The CDR3 sequence is 17 residues long. CDR3 sequence: CASSPRGLAGFAGELFF. The CDR3 coding sequence is TGTGCCAGCAGCCCGAGAGGACTAGCGGGATTTGCCGGGGAGCTGTTTTTT.

Comments on this clone: This same CDR3 is encoded by further DNA sequences in the sample. The V call is TRBV7-3, the J call TRBJ1-2; D is ambiguous. The V end lost 6 bases, the J end lost 4 bases, and 12 bases lay between the germline ends. The germline gives CDR1 SGHTA, CDR2 FQGTGA. The CDR3 has 13 residues. In DNA form, the CDR3 reads TGTGCCAGCAGTCCTGGGGAGGGCTATGGCTACACCTTC. Translating it yields CASSPGEGYGYTF.

The chain uses TRBV10-2 and TRBJ1-5; D might be TRBD1 (6 bases). Trimming shortened V by 1 base and J by 3 bases, and 13 bases separated the two germline ends. CDR1 is WSHSY and CDR2 is SAAADI in the germline V gene. The CDR3 sequence is 16 residues long. The CDR3 DNA sequence: TGCGCCAGCAGTGAGTTCCCGGACAGAAACAATCAGCCCCAGCATTTT. Protein sequence: CASSEFPDRNNQPQHF.

The chain recombines TRBV28 with TRBJ1-6; 7 bases align to TRBD1. In germline, CDR1 is MDHEN, CDR2 SYDVKM. Losses at the gene ends were 9 bases for V and 4 bases for J; bases not matched to a gene: 3. CDR3 length: 13 residues. CDR3 protein: CASQTGYNSPLHF. The CDR3 region has the DNA TGTGCCAGTCAGACAGGGTATAATTCACCCCTCCACTTT.

This chain joins TRBV6-5 and TRBJ1-5, with 8 bases matching TRBD1. Germline V CDR1 and CDR2: MNHEY, SVGAGI. CDR3 length: 16 residues. Trimming cost V 0 bases and J 5 bases; bases outside gene matches: 6. Written as DNA, the CDR3 is TGTGCCAGCAGTTACTCAAGGGCAGGGGGCTATCAGCCCCAGCATTTT. Protein product: CASSYSRAGGYQPQHF.

The chain carries TRBV5-1 and TRBJ2-7, with a tentative D call TRBD1 (6 bases). The CDR3 totals 16 residues. Germline values: CDR1 SGHRS, CDR2 YFSETQ. V was shortened by 5 bases and J by 2 bases, with 20 bases between the two germline ends. CDR3 coding DNA: TGCGCCAGCAGTGGGGGCCCGGGAATTACACCCTACGAGCAGTACTTC. It codes for CASSGGPGITPYEQYF. Together with reference TRBV5-1 and TRBJ2-7, the CDR3 gives the full variable domain: KAGVTQTPRYLIKTRGQQVTLSCSPISGHRSVSWYQQTPGQGLQFLFEYFSETQRNKGNFPGRFSGRQFSNSRSEMNVSTLELGDSALYLCASSGGPGITPYEQYFGPGTRLTVT.

This chain uses TRBV30 with TRBJ2-1; D gene ambiguous. The CDR3 covers 11 residues. V lost 7 bases to trimming and J lost 3 bases, with 7 bases between them. The germline V gene has CDR1 GTSNPN and CDR2 SVGIG (reference sequence). Written as DNA, the CDR3 is TGTGCCTCCCTCCTCTACAATGAGCAGTTCTTC. It specifies CASLLYNEQFF.